The clone carrying this TCR beta chain showed up just a few times. What it binds is unknown. Then a second PCR, running roughly 7 to 11 cycles, was carried out with a sample-barcoded 5' primer and a J-beta primer mix. TCRdb re-derived calls from the 5' RACE reads in MiXCR, one entry per CDR3 protein. The data show approximately 1.5 million distinct CDR3 sequences, roughly two fifths seen once. The record originates from a study of blood T cells in healthy people across ages. General observations from the study: The long-lived group displayed more naive CD4+ cells, plus higher diversity, than the aged donors did. Investigators treated diversity estimates from one million T cells as underestimates.

After removal of 2 bases from V and 4 bases from J, the junction contained 9 bases not matched to a gene. Germline CDR1 and CDR2: DFQATT and SNEGSKA (reference sequence). CDR3 size: 16 residues. The donors, aged roughly 6 to 100, were healthy Caucasians from Russia. Every donor gave approximately 10 milliliters of peripheral blood. Material: blood. V usage is TRBV20-1 and J usage is TRBJ2-5; 11 bases align to TRBD2. The origin of this receptor is a woman between 18 and 29 years old in good health. The CDR3 protein is CSARLWVAGGRETQYF. Here the CDR3 DNA reads TGCAGTGCTAGATTGTGGGTAGCGGGGGGGAGAGAGACCCAGTACTTC.